This TCR beta chain was recovered during a study of molecular identifiers for immune sequencing clone quantification. Study observations and caveats: Clones above 20 RNA copies contained over 97% of effector molecules and under 1% of naive molecules.

This clonotype was seen a few times. Its antigen is still unknown. The V end lost 6 bases, the J end lost 3 bases, and 17 bases lay between the germline ends. The V gene's germline CDR1 is SNHLY and CDR2 FYNNEI. The CDR3 has 16 residues. Between about 18,000 and 1,100,000 sorted cells, with 10%, 30% or 50% RNA, yielded naive CD8 libraries. Using a CD8+CD4-CCR7+CD45RA+ phenotype, naive CD8 T cells were sorted. MiXCR, applied by TCRdb to the PCR reads, yields one record per CDR3 protein. The sample records 300,000 to 400,000 distinct CDR3 sequences, about a fifth being singletons. The origin of this receptor is a human donor in good health. Some libraries in this study had Jurkat cell RNA spiked in. This chain joins TRBV2 and TRBJ1-4, with a tentative D call TRBD1 (6 bases). Sequencing used naive CD8+ T cells from blood, with Jurkat cell RNA spiked in. Subset in this sample: FACS-sorted CD8+CD4-CCR7+CD45RA+ naive T cells. The CDR3 loop reads CASRQGRLSANEKLFF. CDR3 sequence (DNA): TGTGCCAGCAGACAGGGCCGACTCTCAGCTAATGAAAAACTGTTTTTT. Filled out from reference TRBV2 and TRBJ1-4, the complete variable domain reads EPEVTQTPSHQVTQMGQEVILRCVPISNHLYFYWYRQILGQKVEFLVSFYNNEISEKSEIFDDQFSVERPDGSNFTLKIRSTKLEDSAMYFCASRQGRLSANEKLFFGSGTQLSVL.